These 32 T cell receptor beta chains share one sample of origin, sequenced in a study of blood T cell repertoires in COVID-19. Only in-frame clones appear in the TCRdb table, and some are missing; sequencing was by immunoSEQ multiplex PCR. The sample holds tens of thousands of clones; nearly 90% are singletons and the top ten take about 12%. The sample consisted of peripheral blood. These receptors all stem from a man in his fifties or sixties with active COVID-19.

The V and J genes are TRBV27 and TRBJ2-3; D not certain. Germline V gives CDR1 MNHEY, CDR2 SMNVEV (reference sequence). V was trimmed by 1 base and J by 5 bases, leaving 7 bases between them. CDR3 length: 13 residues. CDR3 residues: CASSLFGEDTQYF. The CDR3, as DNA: TGTGCCAGCAGTTTATTCGGTGAAGATACGCAGTATTTT.

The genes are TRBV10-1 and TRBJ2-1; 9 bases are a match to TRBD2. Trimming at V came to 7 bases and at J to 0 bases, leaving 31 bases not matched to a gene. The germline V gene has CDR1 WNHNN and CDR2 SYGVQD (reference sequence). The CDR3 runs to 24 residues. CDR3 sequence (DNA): TGCGCCAGCATACGGAGGGGGGAGAGACTAGCGGAAACTAAAAACATGCCCTCCTACAATGAGCAGTTCTTC. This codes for CASIRRGERLAETKNMPSYNEQFF.

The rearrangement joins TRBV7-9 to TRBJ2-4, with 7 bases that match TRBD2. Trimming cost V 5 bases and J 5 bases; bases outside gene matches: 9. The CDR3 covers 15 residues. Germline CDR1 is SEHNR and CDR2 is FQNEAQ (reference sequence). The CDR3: CASSPRGGPQNIQYF. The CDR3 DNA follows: TGTGCCAGCAGCCCCCGGGGAGGGCCCCAAAACATTCAGTACTTC.

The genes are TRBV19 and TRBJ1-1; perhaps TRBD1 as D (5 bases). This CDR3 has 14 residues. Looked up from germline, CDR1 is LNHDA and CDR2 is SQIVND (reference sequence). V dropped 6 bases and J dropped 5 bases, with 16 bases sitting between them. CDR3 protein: CASSQRDSWTEAFF. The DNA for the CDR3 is TGTGCCAGTAGCCAGAGGGACTCATGGACTGAAGCTTTCTTT.

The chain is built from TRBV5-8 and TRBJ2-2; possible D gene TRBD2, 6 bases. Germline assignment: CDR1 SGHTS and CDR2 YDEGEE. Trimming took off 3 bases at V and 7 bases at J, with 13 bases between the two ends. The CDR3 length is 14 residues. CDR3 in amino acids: CASSSGLPGGELFF. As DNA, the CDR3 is TGTGCCAGCAGCTCGGGACTCCCGGGCGGGGAGCTGTTTTTT.

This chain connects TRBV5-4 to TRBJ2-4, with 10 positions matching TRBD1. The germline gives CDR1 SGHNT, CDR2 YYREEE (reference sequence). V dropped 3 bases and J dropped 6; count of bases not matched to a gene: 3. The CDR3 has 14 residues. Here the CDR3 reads CASSSGQGGNIQYF. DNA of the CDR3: TGTGCCAGCAGCTCTGGACAGGGGGGAAACATTCAGTACTTC. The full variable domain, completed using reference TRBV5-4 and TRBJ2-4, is ETGVTQSPTHLIKTRGQQVTLRCSSQSGHNTVSWYQQALGQGPQFIFQYYREEENGRGNFPPRFSGLQFPNYSSELNVNALELDDSALYLCASSSGQGGNIQYFGAGTRLSVL.

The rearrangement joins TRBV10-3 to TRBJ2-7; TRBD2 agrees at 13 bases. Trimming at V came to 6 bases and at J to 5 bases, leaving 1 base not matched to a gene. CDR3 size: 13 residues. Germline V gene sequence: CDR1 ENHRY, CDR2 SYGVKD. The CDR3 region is CAIRGLAGDEQYF. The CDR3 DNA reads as TGTGCCATCAGAGGACTAGCGGGAGACGAGCAGTACTTC.

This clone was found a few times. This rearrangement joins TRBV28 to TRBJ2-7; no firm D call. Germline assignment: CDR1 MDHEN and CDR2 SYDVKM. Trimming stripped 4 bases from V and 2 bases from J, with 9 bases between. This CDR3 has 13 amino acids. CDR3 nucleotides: TGTGCCAGCAGTTCAGTGAATCCCTACGAGCAGTACTTC. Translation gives CASSSVNPYEQYF.

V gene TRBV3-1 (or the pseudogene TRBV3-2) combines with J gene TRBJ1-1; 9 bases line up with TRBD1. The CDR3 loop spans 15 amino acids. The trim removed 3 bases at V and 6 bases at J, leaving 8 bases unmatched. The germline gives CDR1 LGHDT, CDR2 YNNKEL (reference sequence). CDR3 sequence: CASSHLQGAGAEAFF. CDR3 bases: TGTGCCAGCAGCCACCTACAGGGGGCAGGAGCTGAAGCTTTCTTT.

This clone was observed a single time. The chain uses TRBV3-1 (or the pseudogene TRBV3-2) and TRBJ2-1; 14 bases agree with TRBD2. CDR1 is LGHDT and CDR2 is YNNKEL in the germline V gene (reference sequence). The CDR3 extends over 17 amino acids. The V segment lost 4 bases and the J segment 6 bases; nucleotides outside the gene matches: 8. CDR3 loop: CASSLRLAGGPSNEQFF. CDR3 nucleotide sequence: TGTGCCAGCAGCCTCAGACTAGCGGGAGGGCCGAGCAATGAGCAGTTCTTC.

Here the CDR3 DNA reads TGTGCCAGCAGCTCGCCGGGTCTTTACTCTGGAAACACCATATATTTT. Translating it yields CASSSPGLYSGNTIYF. This chain links TRBV9 with TRBJ1-3, with no clear D. The germline V and J ends were trimmed by 4 bases and 0 bases, with 14 bases remaining between them. This CDR3 comprises 16 residues. Germline V CDR1 and CDR2: SGDLS, YYNGEE.

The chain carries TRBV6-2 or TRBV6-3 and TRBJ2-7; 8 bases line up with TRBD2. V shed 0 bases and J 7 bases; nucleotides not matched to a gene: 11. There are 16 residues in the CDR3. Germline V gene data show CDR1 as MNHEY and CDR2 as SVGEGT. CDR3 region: CASSYSQRETGREQYF. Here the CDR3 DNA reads TGTGCCAGCAGTTACTCGCAGCGGGAGACCGGTAGGGAGCAGTACTTC.

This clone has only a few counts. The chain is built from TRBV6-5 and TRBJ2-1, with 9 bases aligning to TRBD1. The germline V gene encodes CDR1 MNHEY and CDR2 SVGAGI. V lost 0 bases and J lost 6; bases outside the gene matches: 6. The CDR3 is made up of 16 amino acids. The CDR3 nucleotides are TGTGCCAGCAGTTACTCGGGGGGACAGGGACGCAATGAGCAGTTCTTC. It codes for CASSYSGGQGRNEQFF.

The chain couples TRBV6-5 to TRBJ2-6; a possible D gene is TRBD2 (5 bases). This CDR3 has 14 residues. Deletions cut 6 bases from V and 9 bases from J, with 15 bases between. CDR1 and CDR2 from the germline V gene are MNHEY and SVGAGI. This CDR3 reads CASRSSGGLNVLTF. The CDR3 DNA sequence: TGTGCCAGCAGGTCAAGTGGAGGTCTCAACGTCCTGACTTTC.

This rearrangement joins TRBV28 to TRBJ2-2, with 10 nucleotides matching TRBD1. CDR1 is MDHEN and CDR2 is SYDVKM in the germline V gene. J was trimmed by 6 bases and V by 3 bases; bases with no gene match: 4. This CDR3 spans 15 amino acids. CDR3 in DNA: TGTGCCAGCAGTTTGGGGACAGGGGTAGCCGGGGAGCTGTTTTTT. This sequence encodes CASSLGTGVAGELFF. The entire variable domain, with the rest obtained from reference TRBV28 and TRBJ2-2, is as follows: DVKVTQSSRYLVKRTGEKVFLECVQDMDHENMFWYRQDPGLGLRLIYFSYDVKMKEKGDIPEGYSVSREKKERFSLILESASTNQTSMYLCASSLGTGVAGELFFGEGSRLTVL.

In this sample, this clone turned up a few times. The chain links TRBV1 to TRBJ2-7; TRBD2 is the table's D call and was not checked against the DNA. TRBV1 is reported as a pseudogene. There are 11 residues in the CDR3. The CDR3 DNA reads TGCACCAGCAGTCAAGATAACGAGCAGTACTTC. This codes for CTSSQDNEQYF.

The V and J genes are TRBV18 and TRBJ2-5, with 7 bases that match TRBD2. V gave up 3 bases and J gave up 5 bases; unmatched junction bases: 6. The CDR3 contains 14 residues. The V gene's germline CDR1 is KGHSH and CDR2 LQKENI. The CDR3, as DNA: TGTGCCAGCTCACCTCAGAGGGAGGGGGAGACCCAGTACTTC. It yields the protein CASSPQREGETQYF.

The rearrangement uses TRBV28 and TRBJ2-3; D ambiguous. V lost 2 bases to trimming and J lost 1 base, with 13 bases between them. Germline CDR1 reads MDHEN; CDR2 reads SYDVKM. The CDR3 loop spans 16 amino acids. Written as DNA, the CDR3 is TGTGCCAGCAGTTTAACTACCCCTGAGGGCACAGATACGCAGTATTTT. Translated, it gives CASSLTTPEGTDTQYF.

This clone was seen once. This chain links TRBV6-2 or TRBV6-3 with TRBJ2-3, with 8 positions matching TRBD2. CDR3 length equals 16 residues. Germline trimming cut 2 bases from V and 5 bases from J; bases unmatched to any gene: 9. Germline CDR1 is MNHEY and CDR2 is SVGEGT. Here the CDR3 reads CASSYKAGGDLDTQYF. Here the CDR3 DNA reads TGTGCCAGCAGTTACAAGGCGGGAGGAGATTTAGATACGCAGTATTTT.

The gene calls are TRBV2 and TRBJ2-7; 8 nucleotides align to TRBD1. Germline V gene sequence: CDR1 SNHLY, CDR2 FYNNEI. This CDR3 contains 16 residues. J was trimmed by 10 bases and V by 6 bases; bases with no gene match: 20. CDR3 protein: CASSATGTGKSTSQYF. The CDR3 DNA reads TGTGCCAGCAGCGCTACCGGGACAGGCAAAAGTACGAGTCAGTACTTC.

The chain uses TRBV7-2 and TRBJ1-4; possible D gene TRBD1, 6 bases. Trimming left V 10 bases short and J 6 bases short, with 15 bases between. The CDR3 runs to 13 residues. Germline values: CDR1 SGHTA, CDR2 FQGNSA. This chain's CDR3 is CAIARGGDEKLFF. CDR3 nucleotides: TGTGCCATTGCCAGGGGAGGGGATGAAAAACTGTTTTTT.

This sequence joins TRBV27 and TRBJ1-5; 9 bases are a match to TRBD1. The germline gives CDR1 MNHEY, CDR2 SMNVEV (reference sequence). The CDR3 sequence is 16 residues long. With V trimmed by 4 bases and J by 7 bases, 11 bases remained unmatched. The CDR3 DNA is TGTGCCAGCAGTTCCTCTCCGGGACAGGGTTGGCAGCCCCAGCATTTT. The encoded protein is CASSSSPGQGWQPQHF.

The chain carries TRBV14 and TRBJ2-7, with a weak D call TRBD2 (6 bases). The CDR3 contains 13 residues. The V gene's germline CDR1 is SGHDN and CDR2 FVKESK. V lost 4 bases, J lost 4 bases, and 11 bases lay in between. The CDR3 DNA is TGTGCCAGCAGCCGAGTGGAGGGGTACGAGCAGTACTTC. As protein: CASSRVEGYEQYF.

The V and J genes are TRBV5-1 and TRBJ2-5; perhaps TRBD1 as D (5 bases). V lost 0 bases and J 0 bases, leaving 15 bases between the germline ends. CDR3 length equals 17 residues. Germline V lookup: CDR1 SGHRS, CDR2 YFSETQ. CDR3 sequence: CASSLGGAGSYQETQYF. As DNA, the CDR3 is TGCGCCAGCAGCTTGGGTGGGGCAGGGTCGTACCAAGAGACCCAGTACTTC. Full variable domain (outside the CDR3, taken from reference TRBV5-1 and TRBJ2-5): KAGVTQTPRYLIKTRGQQVTLSCSPISGHRSVSWYQQTPGQGLQFLFEYFSETQRNKGNFPGRFSGRQFSNSRSEMNVSTLELGDSALYLCASSLGGAGSYQETQYFGPGTRLLVL.

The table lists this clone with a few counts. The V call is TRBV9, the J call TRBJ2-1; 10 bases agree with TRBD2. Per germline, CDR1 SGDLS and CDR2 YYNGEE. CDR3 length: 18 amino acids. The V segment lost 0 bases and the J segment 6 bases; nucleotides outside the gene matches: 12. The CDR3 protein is CASSVGGRRLAGGNEQFF. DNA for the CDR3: TGTGCCAGCAGCGTAGGGGGTCGAAGACTAGCGGGTGGCAATGAGCAGTTCTTC.

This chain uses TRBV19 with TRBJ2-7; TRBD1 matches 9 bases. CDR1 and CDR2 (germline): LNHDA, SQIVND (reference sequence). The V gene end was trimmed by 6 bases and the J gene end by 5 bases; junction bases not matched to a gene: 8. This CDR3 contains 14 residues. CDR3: CASSPWTGVNEQYF. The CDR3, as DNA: TGTGCCAGTAGCCCCTGGACAGGGGTGAACGAGCAGTACTTC.

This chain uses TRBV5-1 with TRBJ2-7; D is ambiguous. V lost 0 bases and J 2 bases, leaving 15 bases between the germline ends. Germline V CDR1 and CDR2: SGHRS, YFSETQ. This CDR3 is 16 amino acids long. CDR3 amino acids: CASSLGAPASTYEQYF. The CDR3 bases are TGCGCCAGCAGCTTGGGGGCCCCGGCTTCTACCTACGAGCAGTACTTC.

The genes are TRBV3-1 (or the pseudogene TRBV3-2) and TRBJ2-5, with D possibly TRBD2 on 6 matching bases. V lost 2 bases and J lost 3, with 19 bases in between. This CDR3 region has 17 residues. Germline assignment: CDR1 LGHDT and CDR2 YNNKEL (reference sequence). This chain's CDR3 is CASSQSGLTSFKETQYF. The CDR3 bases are TGTGCCAGCAGCCAATCTGGACTTACTAGCTTTAAAGAGACCCAGTACTTC.

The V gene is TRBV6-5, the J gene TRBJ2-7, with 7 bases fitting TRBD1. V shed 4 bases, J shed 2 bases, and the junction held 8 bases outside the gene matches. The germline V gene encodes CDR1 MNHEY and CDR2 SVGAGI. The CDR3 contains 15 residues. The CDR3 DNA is TGTGCCAGCAGTTGGTCAGACAGGGAAACCTACGAGCAGTACTTC. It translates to CASSWSDRETYEQYF.

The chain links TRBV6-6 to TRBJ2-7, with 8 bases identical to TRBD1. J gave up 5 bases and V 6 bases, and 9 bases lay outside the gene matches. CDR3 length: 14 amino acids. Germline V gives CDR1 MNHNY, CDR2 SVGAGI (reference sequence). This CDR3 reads CASRAQGARDEQYF. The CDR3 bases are TGTGCCAGCAGGGCGCAGGGGGCGCGCGACGAGCAGTACTTC.

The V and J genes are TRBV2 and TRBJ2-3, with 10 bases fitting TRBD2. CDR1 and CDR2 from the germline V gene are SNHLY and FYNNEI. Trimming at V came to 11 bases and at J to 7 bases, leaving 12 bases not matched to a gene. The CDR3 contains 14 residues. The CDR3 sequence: CAGGRLAGVNTQYF. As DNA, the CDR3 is TGTGCCGGAGGGCGGCTAGCGGGGGTAAATACGCAGTATTTT.

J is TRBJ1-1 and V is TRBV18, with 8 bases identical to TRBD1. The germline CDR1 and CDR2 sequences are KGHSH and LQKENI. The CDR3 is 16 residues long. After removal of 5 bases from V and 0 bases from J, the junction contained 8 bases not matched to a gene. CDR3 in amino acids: CASSSGTGQVNTEAFF. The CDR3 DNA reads TGTGCCAGCTCATCCGGCACGGGACAGGTGAACACTGAAGCTTTCTTT.